This TCR beta chain is from a study of T cell responses to AZD1222 COVID-19 vaccine. Libraries were prepared by immunoSEQ multiplex PCR; TCRdb keeps only in-frame clonotypes and omits some of them. The data hold approximately 130,000 clones, with over 75% observed a single time. Germline V gene data show CDR1 as SEHNR and CDR2 as FQNEAQ (reference sequence). The CDR3 totals 15 residues. The ends lost 6 bases at V and 5 bases at J; junction bases unmatched: 12. This clonotype was sampled from an adult who received the AZD1222 COVID-19 vaccine. J is TRBJ1-2 and V is TRBV7-9; 7 nucleotides agree with TRBD1. Here the sequenced sample was peripheral blood, taken 28 days after the second AZD1222 dose. As DNA, the CDR3 is TGTGCCAGCAGACCGGCCGGGACAGAGACTTATGGCTACACCTTC. It encodes CASRPAGTETYGYTF.